This T cell receptor (beta chain) derives from a study of blood T cell repertoires in COVID-19. Study background: T cells, B-cell-depleted T cells, or PBMCs provided the cDNA or gDNA that served as material.

With 0 bases clipped from V and 0 bases from J, the junction kept 7 bases outside the gene matches. The CDR3 runs 17 residues. The germline V gene encodes CDR1 LGHNA and CDR2 YNFKEQ. In the study's own analysis: Estimated nucleated cell counts came from reference gene primer amplification. TCRdb's copy holds only in-frame clones and misses some; the assay was immunoSEQ multiplex PCR. V, J and clone size are taken as reported in that table, and D and trimming were inferred from the DNA itself. Of 250,000 to 300,000 clones listed, about 88% are singletons. This clonotype was sampled from a young man with active or convalescent COVID-19. The chain links TRBV4-2 to TRBJ2-5; the match to TRBD1 covers 7 bases. The sequenced sample was peripheral blood. The CDR3: CASSQDGTAKHQETQYF. CDR3 DNA: TGTGCCAGCAGCCAAGATGGGACAGCCAAGCACCAAGAGACCCAGTACTTC.